The 14 T cell receptor beta chains in this list originate from one sample, sequenced in a study of blood T cell repertoires in COVID-19. Assay used: immunoSEQ multiplex PCR; TCRdb lists only in-frame clones, some missing. Among roughly 41,000 clones listed, approximately 82% were seen once. Input material: peripheral blood. These receptors came from a woman over 75 with acute or convalescent COVID-19.

The chain links TRBV3-1 (or the pseudogene TRBV3-2) to TRBJ2-1, with 9 bases that match TRBD2. The CDR3 runs to 15 residues. From germline, CDR1 is LGHDT and CDR2 YNNKEL (reference sequence). Unmatched junction bases numbered 3, after V lost 2 bases and J lost 4 bases. The CDR3 is CASSQISGGYNEQFF. The CDR3 coding sequence is TGTGCCAGCAGCCAAATTAGCGGGGGATACAATGAGCAGTTCTTC.

The J gene is TRBJ2-3, the V gene TRBV5-1; D is possibly TRBD2 (6 bases). Germline CDR1 and CDR2: SGHRS and YFSETQ. The CDR3 covers 16 residues. Trimming shortened V by 4 bases and J by 1 base, and 16 bases separated the two germline ends. CDR3 in DNA: TGCGCCAGCAGCGAACCTCGGGGGTTGGGCACAGATACGCAGTATTTT. Amino acids: CASSEPRGLGTDTQYF.

The rearrangement uses TRBV3-1 (or the pseudogene TRBV3-2) and TRBJ1-2, with 8 bases that match TRBD1. Germline V gene sequence: CDR1 LGHDT, CDR2 YNNKEL (reference sequence). V trimming: 2 bases; J trimming: 5 bases; junction bases outside the gene matches: 4. CDR3 length equals 14 residues. CDR3 sequence (DNA): TGTGCCAGCAGCCAACCGGGACAGGATTATGGCTACACCTTC. Its translation is CASSQPGQDYGYTF.

The chain has TRBV18 and TRBJ1-5; possible D gene TRBD1, 5 bases. V was shortened by 2 bases and J by 1 base, with 18 bases between the two germline ends. This CDR3 has 18 residues. Per the germline V gene, CDR1 is KGHSH and CDR2 is LQKENI. CDR3 nucleotide sequence: TGTGCCAGCTCACCATTCCAATTCAGGGAGGGGAGCAATCAGCCCCAGCATTTT. It encodes CASSPFQFREGSNQPQHF. The full variable domain, with the rest looked up from reference TRBV18 and TRBJ1-5, is NAGVMQNPRHLVRRRGQEARLRCSPMKGHSHVYWYRQLPEEGLKFMVYLQKENIIDESGMPKERFSAEFPKEGPSILRIQQVVRGDSAAYFCASSPFQFREGSNQPQHFGDGTRLSIL.

V is TRBV30 and J is TRBJ1-2; no reliable D call. V was shortened by 0 bases and J by 7 bases, with 12 bases between the two germline ends. CDR1 and CDR2 from the germline V gene are GTSNPN and SVGIG (reference sequence). There are 13 residues in the CDR3. The CDR3 region is CAWSVEPSVGYTF. CDR3 in DNA: TGTGCCTGGAGTGTAGAGCCCTCCGTTGGCTACACCTTC.

This chain joins TRBV14 and TRBJ2-7; 9 positions match TRBD1. Germline CDR1 SGHDN, CDR2 FVKESK. This CDR3 contains 15 residues. V was pared by 4 bases and J by 7 bases, with 11 bases of the junction left unmatched. The CDR3 DNA follows: TGTGCCAGCAGCCCCCGGGACAGGGAGAGGGGGGAGCAGTACTTC. Residues: CASSPRDRERGEQYF.

The rearrangement links TRBV5-1 to TRBJ1-6; possibly TRBD1 for D (6 bases). V was shortened by 3 bases and J by 10 bases, with 20 bases between the two germline ends. Germline loops: CDR1 SGHRS, CDR2 YFSETQ. CDR3 length: 16 amino acids. The CDR3 DNA is TGCGCCAGCAGCTCCACCGTGGGGGGGCCGGGGTCACCCCTCCACTTT. It translates to CASSSTVGGPGSPLHF. The entire variable domain, with the rest obtained from reference TRBV5-1 and TRBJ1-6, is as follows: KAGVTQTPRYLIKTRGQQVTLSCSPISGHRSVSWYQQTPGQGLQFLFEYFSETQRNKGNFPGRFSGRQFSNSRSEMNVSTLELGDSALYLCASSSTVGGPGSPLHFGNGTRLTVT.

The V call is TRBV6-6, the J call TRBJ1-2, with D uncertain. Germline assignment: CDR1 MNHNY and CDR2 SVGAGI (reference sequence). This CDR3 is 12 amino acids long. With 6 bases removed from V and 7 bases from J, the gap between germline ends came to 12 bases. The CDR3 DNA follows: TGTGCCAGCAGGCACATGGGCTTTGGCTACACCTTC. As protein: CASRHMGFGYTF.

J is TRBJ1-2 and V is TRBV3-1 (or the pseudogene TRBV3-2), with D maybe TRBD1 (6 bases). Germline V gene sequence: CDR1 LGHDT, CDR2 YNNKEL (reference sequence). The CDR3 contains 13 residues. Trimming cost V 0 bases and J 4 bases, with 6 bases left between them. For the CDR3, the DNA is TGTGCCAGCAGCCAAGAAGGGGGCTATGGCTACACCTTC. It encodes CASSQEGGYGYTF.

The chain couples TRBV7-9 to TRBJ1-2; D is undetermined. CDR3 size: 14 residues. Germline lookup yields CDR1 SEHNR and CDR2 FQNEAQ (reference sequence). Trimming took off 2 bases at V and 2 bases at J, with 9 bases between the two ends. CDR3 protein: CASSLSGFNYGYTF. The CDR3 bases are TGTGCCAGCAGCTTATCAGGTTTCAACTATGGCTACACCTTC. The whole variable domain, remainder taken from reference TRBV7-9 and TRBJ1-2, is DTGVSQNPRHKITKRGQNVTFRCDPISEHNRLYWYRQTLGQGPEFLTYFQNEAQLEKSRLLSDRFSAERPKGSFSTLEIQRTEQGDSAMYLCASSLSGFNYGYTFGSGTRLTVV.

The J gene is TRBJ2-1, the V gene TRBV7-3; the match to TRBD1 covers 10 bases. V shed 3 bases, J shed 9 bases, and the junction held 8 bases outside the gene matches. The germline V gene encodes CDR1 SGHTA and CDR2 FQGTGA. This CDR3 is 15 amino acids long. The CDR3 protein is CASSFGTGAAFEQFF. The CDR3 DNA follows: TGTGCCAGCAGCTTCGGGACAGGGGCTGCGTTTGAGCAGTTCTTC.

This clone has more than one count but fewer than ten. This sequence joins TRBV30 and TRBJ2-6; 8 nucleotides match TRBD2. This CDR3 has 18 residues. V was pared by 1 base and J by 0 bases, with 8 bases of the junction left unmatched. CDR1 and CDR2 (germline): GTSNPN, SVGIG (reference sequence). The CDR3 reads CAWSEFREGSSGANVLTF. The CDR3 region has the DNA TGTGCCTGGAGTGAGTTCCGGGAGGGGAGCTCTGGGGCCAACGTCCTGACTTTC.

The chain links TRBV19 to TRBJ2-3, with unresolved D. The V end was cut by 0 bases, the J end by 5 bases, with 12 bases between. The length of the CDR3 is 15 residues. Germline-derived CDR1 and CDR2 are LNHDA and SQIVND (reference sequence). This CDR3 reads CASSIDWAAKDTQYF. The CDR3 bases are TGTGCCAGTAGTATAGATTGGGCCGCTAAAGATACGCAGTATTTT.

With regard to this clone: Other DNA variants within this sample encode the same CDR3. The chain couples TRBV28 to TRBJ1-5; D is uncertain. V was pared by 5 bases and J by 2 bases, with 10 bases between. The CDR3 runs to 14 residues. CDR1 is MDHEN and CDR2 is SYDVKM in the germline V gene. CDR3 bases: TGTGCCAGCAGTCCCCCCGGGGGCAATCAGCCCCAGCATTTT. It specifies CASSPPGGNQPQHF.